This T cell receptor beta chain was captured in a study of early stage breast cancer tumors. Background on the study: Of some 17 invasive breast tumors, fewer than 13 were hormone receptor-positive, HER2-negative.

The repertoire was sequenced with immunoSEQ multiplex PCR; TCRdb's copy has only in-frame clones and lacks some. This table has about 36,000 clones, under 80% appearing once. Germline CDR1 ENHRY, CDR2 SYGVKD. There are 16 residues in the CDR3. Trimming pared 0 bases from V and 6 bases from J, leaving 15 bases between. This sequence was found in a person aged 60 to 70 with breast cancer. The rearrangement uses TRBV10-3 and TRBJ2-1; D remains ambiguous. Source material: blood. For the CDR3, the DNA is TGTGCCATCAGTGAGTCGAGTGGTTTCGGATCCAATGAGCAGTTCTTC. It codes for CAISESSGFGSNEQFF.